The sequence of this T cell receptor (beta chain) was determined in a study of T cell repertoires in cytomegalovirus infection. This clonotype showed up many times. The germline V gene has CDR1 SGHTA and CDR2 FQGNSA. Trimming took 6 bases from V and 2 from J; bases not matched to a gene: 9. This CDR3 region has 15 residues. From the reads, TCRdb called clonotypes with MiXCR, one entry per CDR3 protein. The table lists 100,000 to 150,000 distinct CDR3 sequences, roughly 9% of them singletons, with about 9.4% in the top ten. The TCR comes from a human donor in good health (CMV status not recorded). Some clones in this sample may be carry-over from other donors' samples. Sequencing input: PBMCs. V is TRBV7-2 and J is TRBJ1-2, with 7 bases that match TRBD1. CDR3 nucleotides: TGTGCCAGCAGTCATAAGACAGGGATCAACTATGGCTACACCTTC. Translating gives CASSHKTGINYGYTF.